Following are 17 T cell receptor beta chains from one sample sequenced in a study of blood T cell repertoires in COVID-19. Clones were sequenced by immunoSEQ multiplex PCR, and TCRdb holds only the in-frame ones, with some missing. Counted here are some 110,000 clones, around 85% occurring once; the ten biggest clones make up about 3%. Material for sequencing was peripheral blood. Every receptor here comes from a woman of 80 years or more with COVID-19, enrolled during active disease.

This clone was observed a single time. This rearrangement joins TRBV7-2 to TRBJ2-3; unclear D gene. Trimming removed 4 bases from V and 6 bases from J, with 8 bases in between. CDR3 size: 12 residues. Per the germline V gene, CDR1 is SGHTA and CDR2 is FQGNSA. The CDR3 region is CASSSRPDTQYF. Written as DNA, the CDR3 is TGTGCCAGCAGCTCTCGTCCCGATACGCAGTATTTT.

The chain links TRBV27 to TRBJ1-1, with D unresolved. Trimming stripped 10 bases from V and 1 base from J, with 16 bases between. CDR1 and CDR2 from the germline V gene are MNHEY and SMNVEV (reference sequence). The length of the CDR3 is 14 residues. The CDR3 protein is CATNRLGGNTEAFF. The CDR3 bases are TGTGCCACCAATAGGCTGGGAGGGAACACTGAAGCTTTCTTT.

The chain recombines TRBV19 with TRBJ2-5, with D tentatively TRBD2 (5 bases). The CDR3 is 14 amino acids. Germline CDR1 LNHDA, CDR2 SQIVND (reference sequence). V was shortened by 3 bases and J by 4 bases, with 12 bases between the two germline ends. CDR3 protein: CASSINGVAETQYF. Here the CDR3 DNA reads TGTGCCAGTAGTATCAACGGGGTGGCAGAGACCCAGTACTTC.

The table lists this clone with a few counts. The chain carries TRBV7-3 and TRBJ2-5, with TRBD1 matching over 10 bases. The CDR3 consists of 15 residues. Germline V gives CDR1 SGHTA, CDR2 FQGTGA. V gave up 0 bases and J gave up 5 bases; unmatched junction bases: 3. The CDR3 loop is CASSLTSDRGETQYF. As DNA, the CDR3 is TGTGCCAGCAGCTTAACTTCGGACAGGGGGGAGACCCAGTACTTC.

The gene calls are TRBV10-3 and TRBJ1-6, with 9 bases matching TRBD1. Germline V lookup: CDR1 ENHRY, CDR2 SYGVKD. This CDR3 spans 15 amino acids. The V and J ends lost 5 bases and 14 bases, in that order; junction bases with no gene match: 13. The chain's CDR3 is CAISTGQGGSFTLHF. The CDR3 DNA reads TGTGCCATCAGTACGGGACAGGGCGGATCCTTCACCCTCCACTTT.

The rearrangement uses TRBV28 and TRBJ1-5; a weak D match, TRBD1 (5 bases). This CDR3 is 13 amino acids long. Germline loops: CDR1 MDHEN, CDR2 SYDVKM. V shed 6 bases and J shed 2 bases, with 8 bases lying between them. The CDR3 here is CASRDTGNQPQHF. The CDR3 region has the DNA TGTGCCAGCAGGGACACAGGCAATCAGCCCCAGCATTTT.

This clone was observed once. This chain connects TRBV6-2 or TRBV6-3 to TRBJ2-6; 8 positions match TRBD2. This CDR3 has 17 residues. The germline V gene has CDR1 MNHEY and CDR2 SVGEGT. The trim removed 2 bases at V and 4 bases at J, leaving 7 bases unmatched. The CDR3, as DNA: TGTGCCAGCAGTTACGTCCGGGAGGGCGCCGGGGCCAACGTCCTGACTTTC. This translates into CASSYVREGAGANVLTF.

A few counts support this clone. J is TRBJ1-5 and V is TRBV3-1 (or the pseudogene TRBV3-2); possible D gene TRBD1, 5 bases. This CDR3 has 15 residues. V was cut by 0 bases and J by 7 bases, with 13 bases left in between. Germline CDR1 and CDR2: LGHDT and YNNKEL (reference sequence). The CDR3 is CASSQEGGTEQPQHF. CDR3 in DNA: TGTGCCAGCAGCCAAGAGGGGGGGACGGAGCAGCCCCAGCATTTT.

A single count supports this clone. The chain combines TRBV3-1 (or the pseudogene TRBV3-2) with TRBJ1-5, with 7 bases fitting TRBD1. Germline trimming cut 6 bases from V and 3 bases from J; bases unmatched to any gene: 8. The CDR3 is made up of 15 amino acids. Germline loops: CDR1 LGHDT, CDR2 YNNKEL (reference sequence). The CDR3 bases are TGTGCCAGCAGTCTACGACAGGGACACAATCAGCCCCAGCATTTT. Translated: CASSLRQGHNQPQHF.

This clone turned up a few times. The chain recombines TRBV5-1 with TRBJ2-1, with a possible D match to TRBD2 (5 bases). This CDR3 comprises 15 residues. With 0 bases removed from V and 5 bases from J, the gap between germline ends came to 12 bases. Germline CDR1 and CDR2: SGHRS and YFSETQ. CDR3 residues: CASSLASGFHNEQFF. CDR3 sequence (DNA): TGCGCCAGCAGCTTGGCCTCGGGATTTCACAATGAGCAGTTCTTC. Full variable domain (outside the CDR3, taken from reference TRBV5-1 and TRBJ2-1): KAGVTQTPRYLIKTRGQQVTLSCSPISGHRSVSWYQQTPGQGLQFLFEYFSETQRNKGNFPGRFSGRQFSNSRSEMNVSTLELGDSALYLCASSLASGFHNEQFFGPGTRLTVL.

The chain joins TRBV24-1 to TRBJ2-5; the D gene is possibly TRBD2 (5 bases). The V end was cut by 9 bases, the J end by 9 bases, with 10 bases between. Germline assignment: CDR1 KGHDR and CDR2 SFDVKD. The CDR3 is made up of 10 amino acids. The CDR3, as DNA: TGTGCCACCCGGGGTCAGGCCCAGTACTTC. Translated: CATRGQAQYF.

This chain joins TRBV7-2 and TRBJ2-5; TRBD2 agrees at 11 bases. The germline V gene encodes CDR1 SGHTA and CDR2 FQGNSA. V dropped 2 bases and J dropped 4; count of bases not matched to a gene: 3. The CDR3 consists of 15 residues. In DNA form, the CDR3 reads TGTGCCAGCAGCTTATATCTAGCGGGAGGAGAGACCCAGTACTTC. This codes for CASSLYLAGGETQYF.

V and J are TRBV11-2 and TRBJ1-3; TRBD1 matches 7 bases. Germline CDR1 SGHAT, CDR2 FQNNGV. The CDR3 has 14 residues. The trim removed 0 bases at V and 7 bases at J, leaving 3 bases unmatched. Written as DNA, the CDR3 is TGTGCCAGCAGCTTAGAGGGACAGTTCAACACCATATATTTT. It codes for CASSLEGQFNTIYF.

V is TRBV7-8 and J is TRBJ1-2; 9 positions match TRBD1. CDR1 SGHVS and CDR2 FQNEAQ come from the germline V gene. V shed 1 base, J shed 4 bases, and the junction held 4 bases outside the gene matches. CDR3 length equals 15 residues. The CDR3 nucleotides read TGTGCCAGCAGCTTAGACAGGGGGCATGTCTATGGCTACACCTTC. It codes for CASSLDRGHVYGYTF.

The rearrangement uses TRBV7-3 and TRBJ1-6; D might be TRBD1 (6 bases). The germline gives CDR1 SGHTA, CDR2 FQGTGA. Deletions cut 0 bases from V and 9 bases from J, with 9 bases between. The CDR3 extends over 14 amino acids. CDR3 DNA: TGTGCCAGCAGCTTAACACAGGGTAGTTCACCCCTCCACTTT. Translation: CASSLTQGSSPLHF. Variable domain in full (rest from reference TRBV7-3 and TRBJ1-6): GAGVSQTPSNKVTEKGKYVELRCDPISGHTALYWYRQSLGQGPEFLIYFQGTGAADDSGLPNDRFFAVRPEGSVSTLKIQRTERGDSAVYLCASSLTQGSSPLHFGNGTRLTVT.

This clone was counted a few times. CDR3 DNA: TGTGCCAGCAGTCCGCGACAGGGACGTAGCAATCAGCCCCAGCATTTT. Residues: CASSPRQGRSNQPQHF. This rearrangement joins TRBV6-2 or TRBV6-3 to TRBJ1-5; TRBD1 aligns across 7 bases. Germline CDR1 is MNHEY and CDR2 is SVGEGT. The CDR3 covers 16 residues. J lost 0 bases, V lost 5 bases, and 7 bases had no gene match.

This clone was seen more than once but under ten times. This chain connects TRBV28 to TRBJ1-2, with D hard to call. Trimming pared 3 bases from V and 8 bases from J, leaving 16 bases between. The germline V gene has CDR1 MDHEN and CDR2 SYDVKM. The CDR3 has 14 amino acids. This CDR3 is CASSLVPKAGGYTF. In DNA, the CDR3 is TGTGCCAGCAGTTTGGTCCCGAAGGCGGGCGGCTACACCTTC.